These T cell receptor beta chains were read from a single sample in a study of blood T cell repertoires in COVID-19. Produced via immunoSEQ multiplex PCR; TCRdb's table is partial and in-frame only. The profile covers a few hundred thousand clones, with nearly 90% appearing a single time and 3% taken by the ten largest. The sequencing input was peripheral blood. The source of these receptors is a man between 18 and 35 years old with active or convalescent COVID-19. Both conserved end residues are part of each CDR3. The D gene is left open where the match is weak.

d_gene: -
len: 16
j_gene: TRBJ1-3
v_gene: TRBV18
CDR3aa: CASSPEALSSGNTIYF
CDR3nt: TGTGCCAGCTCACCGGAGGCACTCTCCTCTGGAAACACCATATATTTT

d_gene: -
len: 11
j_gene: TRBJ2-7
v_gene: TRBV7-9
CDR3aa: CASSWGAEQYF
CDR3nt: TGTGCCAGCAGCTGGGGAGCAGAGCAGTACTTC

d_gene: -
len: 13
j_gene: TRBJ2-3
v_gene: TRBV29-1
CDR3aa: CSALISYTDTQYF
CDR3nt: TGCAGCGCACTAATCTCTTACACAGATACGCAGTATTTT

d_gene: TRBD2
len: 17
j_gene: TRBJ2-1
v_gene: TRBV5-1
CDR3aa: CASSFGLAGGNYNEQFF
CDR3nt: TGCGCCAGCAGCTTCGGACTAGCGGGAGGCAACTACAATGAGCAGTTCTTC

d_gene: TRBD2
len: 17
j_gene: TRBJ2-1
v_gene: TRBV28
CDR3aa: CASNLRGDYLPYNEQFF
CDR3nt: TGTGCCAGCAACCTGAGAGGGGACTACCTTCCCTACAATGAGCAGTTCTTC

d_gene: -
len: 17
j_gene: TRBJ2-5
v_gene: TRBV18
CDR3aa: CASSLSQVQWHQETQYF
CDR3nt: TGTGCCAGCTCACTATCTCAGGTCCAATGGCACCAAGAGACCCAGTACTTC

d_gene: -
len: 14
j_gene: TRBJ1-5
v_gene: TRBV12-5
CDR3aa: CASGTQGSNQPQHF
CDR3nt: TGTGCTAGTGGGACACAGGGTAGCAATCAGCCCCAGCATTTT

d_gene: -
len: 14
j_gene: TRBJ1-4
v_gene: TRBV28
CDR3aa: CASSLVQVNEKLFF
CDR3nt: TGTGCCAGCAGTTTAGTCCAGGTTAATGAAAAACTGTTTTTT

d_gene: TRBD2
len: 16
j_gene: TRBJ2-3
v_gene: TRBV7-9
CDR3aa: CASSSLAGGPSDTQYF
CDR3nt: TGTGCCAGCAGCTCTTTAGCGGGGGGGCCTTCCGATACGCAGTATTTT

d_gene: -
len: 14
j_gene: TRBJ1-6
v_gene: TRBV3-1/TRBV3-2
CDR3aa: CASSAAGDNSPLHF
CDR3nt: TGTGCCAGCAGCGCGGCAGGGGATAATTCACCCCTCCACTTT

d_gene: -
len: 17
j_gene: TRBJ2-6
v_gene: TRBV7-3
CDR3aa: CASSPGGGINGANVLTF
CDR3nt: TGTGCCAGCAGCCCGGGAGGGGGCATCAATGGGGCCAACGTCCTGACTTTC